This TCR beta chain was captured by sequencing in a study of patients and donors after allogeneic stem cell transplantation. From the RT-PCR reads, TCRdb called clonotypes with MiXCR, one entry per CDR3 protein. The data show about a million distinct CDR3 sequences, with more than 15% seen just once and 6% held by the top ten. Germline values: CDR1 MNHNS, CDR2 SASEGT. Deletions cut 7 bases from V and 0 bases from J, with 12 bases between. This CDR3 has 14 residues. The specimen sequenced was blood, either unsorted or a sorted T cell fraction (not recorded which). This chain connects TRBV6-1 to TRBJ1-1; D unresolved. This clonotype was sampled from a human donor who was either an allogeneic HSCT recipient or a stem cell or donor lymphocyte infusion donor (not recorded which). It is not recorded whose cells these are; they may come from a transplant donor. The CDR3 bases are TGTGCCAGCATTACGGGAGACATGAACACTGAAGCTTTCTTT. Its translation: CASITGDMNTEAFF.